This entry lists 10 T cell receptor beta chains sequenced from one sample in a study of cytomegalovirus exposure and HLA in healthy donors (dated 2017 in TCRdb). The protocol used for the library was the immunoSEQ multiplex PCR assay. For the multiplex PCR, a mixture combining 60 forward primers for TCR Vbeta segments and 13 reverse primers for TCR Jbeta segments was used. The table was pulled from immuneACCESS by TCRdb, which kept in-frame rearrangements only. Such tables lose some clones; where checked, under half of the loss comes from unresolved V genes, and the rest has no known cause. This sample lists tens of thousands of clones; 80% were detected once. The ten largest clones add up to more than 20% of the sample. Sequenced material: PBMCs. The receptors originated from a woman between 50 and 59 years old in good health and CMV-seropositive.

This rearrangement joins TRBV18 to TRBJ2-3; the match to TRBD2 covers 9 bases. Germline V lookup: CDR1 KGHSH, CDR2 LQKENI. The V and J ends lost 3 bases and 0 bases, in that order; junction bases with no gene match: 4. This CDR3 contains 16 residues. The CDR3 loop is CASSPSSGTSTDTQYF. CDR3 bases: TGTGCCAGCTCACCCTCTAGCGGGACCAGCACAGATACGCAGTATTTT.

This clone is labeled medium-sized. The rearrangement links TRBV5-1 to TRBJ1-1; no definite D call. The germline V and J ends were trimmed by 5 bases and 1 base, with 6 bases remaining between them. This CDR3 has 12 amino acids. Germline V gene lookup returns CDR1 SGHRS and CDR2 YFSETQ. The CDR3 sequence: CASRSENTEAFF. CDR3 bases: TGCGCCAGCAGGAGCGAGAACACTGAAGCTTTCTTT.

The chain employs TRBV29-1 and TRBJ1-1; the D is unclear. Germline V gene lookup returns CDR1 SQVTM and CDR2 ANQGSEA. This CDR3 is 13 amino acids long. Trimming shortened V by 7 bases and J by 1 base, and 13 bases separated the two germline ends. The CDR3 DNA is TGCAGCGGATGGGAAGGGAGGAACACTGAAGCTTTCTTT. Protein product: CSGWEGRNTEAFF.

V usage is TRBV10-1 and J usage is TRBJ1-1; TRBD1 matches 10 bases. This CDR3 is 18 amino acids long. Germline assignment: CDR1 WNHNN and CDR2 SYGVQD (reference sequence). The ends lost 7 bases at V and 1 base at J; junction bases unmatched: 15. The CDR3 sequence: CASMGTGAYNQRNTEAFF. The DNA of the CDR3 is TGCGCCAGCATGGGGACAGGGGCCTATAACCAGAGGAACACTGAAGCTTTCTTT.

The chain recombines TRBV7-2 with TRBJ2-5, with 8 bases identical to TRBD1. Looked up from germline, CDR1 is SGHTA and CDR2 is FQGNSA. After removal of 4 bases from V and 5 bases from J, the junction contained 18 bases not matched to a gene. The CDR3 consists of 18 residues. CDR3 bases: TGTGCCAGCAGCTCGTTCTTCCTAGACAGGGGAGGTGGGGAGACCCAGTACTTC. The encoded protein is CASSSFFLDRGGGETQYF.

The chain is built from TRBV6-6 and TRBJ1-5, with 11 nucleotides matching TRBD1. V lost 7 bases to trimming and J lost 6 bases; unmatched junction nucleotides: 5. The CDR3 contains 14 residues. The germline V gene encodes CDR1 MNHNY and CDR2 SVGAGI (reference sequence). CDR3: CASTPDRGRQPQHF. As DNA, the CDR3 is TGTGCCAGCACCCCGGACAGGGGGCGTCAGCCCCAGCATTTT.

A word on this clone: Compared with germline, one end of the junction differs, possibly owing to a read error. The chain uses TRBV2 and TRBJ2-3; D is possibly TRBD2 (6 bases). The CDR3 runs 14 residues. Per the germline V gene, CDR1 is SNHLY and CDR2 is FYNNEI. The CDR3 DNA sequence: TGTGCCAGCAGAGAAGGGACTGCCCTTTATACGCAGTATTTT. Translating gives CASREGTALYTQYF.

Only a few counts were recorded for this clone. The chain is built from TRBV5-6 and TRBJ2-7; D might be TRBD2 (5 bases). V was trimmed by 2 bases and J by 5 bases, leaving 8 bases between them. The V gene's germline CDR1 is SGHDT and CDR2 YYEEEE. The CDR3 runs to 12 residues. CDR3 protein: CASSFAGNEQYV. Written as DNA, the CDR3 is TGTGCCAGCAGCTTTGCGGGTAACGAGCAGTACGTC.

V is TRBV2 and J is TRBJ1-5, with D unresolved. V lost 3 bases and J 2 bases, leaving 5 bases between the germline ends. Germline V gene sequence: CDR1 SNHLY, CDR2 FYNNEI. The CDR3 covers 13 residues. CDR3 sequence reads: CASSERGNQPQHF. The DNA for the CDR3 is TGTGCCAGCAGTGAGAGGGGCAATCAGCCCCAGCATTTT.

The rearrangement joins TRBV5-4 to TRBJ1-2; D is undetermined. CDR1 SGHNT and CDR2 YYREEE come from the germline V gene (reference sequence). V lost 1 base and J lost 8, with 15 bases in between. The CDR3 runs 14 residues. CDR3 DNA sequence: TGTGCCAGCAGCTTGTCCCAAGGGCGCGGGGGCTACACCTTC. Translation: CASSLSQGRGGYTF.